The entry below describes one T cell receptor beta chain. The CDR3 length is 15 residues. In germline, CDR1 is SGDLS, CDR2 YYNGEE. V lost 0 bases to trimming and J lost 5 bases, with 9 bases between them. Combining a sample-barcoded 5' primer with a J-beta primer mix, a second PCR ran for roughly 6 to 12 cycles. Via MiXCR, TCRdb re-called the 5' RACE reads, giving one row per CDR3 protein. The sample consists of about 1.8 million distinct CDR3 sequences, about 50% of them appearing once. This specimen comes from a study of blood T cells in healthy people across ages. Across the study: Template-switching capture recovered about one barcoded beta molecule per two T cells.

The sequencing input was blood. The chain is built from TRBV9 and TRBJ1-6; a possible D gene is TRBD1 (5 bases). The clonotype was recovered from a woman in her 40s in good health. The chain's CDR3 is CASSVGGGDNSPLHF. The CDR3 DNA is TGTGCCAGCAGCGTAGGCGGGGGTGATAATTCACCCCTCCACTTT.